This TCR beta chain was identified during a study of T cells in Graves' hyperthyroidism and ophthalmopathy. TCR beta CDR3 regions were amplified from RNA. First-round RT-PCR targeting the TCR CDR3 was performed with the HTBI primer set. A single record per CDR3 protein comes from TCRdb applying MiXCR to the multiplex PCR reads. The sample has 350,000 or so distinct CDR3 sequences; 15% to 20% are singletons. This clonotype was observed at least ten times. Trimming at V came to 6 bases and at J to 1 base, leaving 5 bases not matched to a gene. CDR3 length: 14 residues. The clonotype comes from a woman between 40 and 55 years old with Graves' ophthalmopathy. The material sequenced was blood. The chain carries TRBV12-3 or TRBV12-4 and TRBJ2-5; 7 bases are a match to TRBD1. CDR3 residues: CASRQQGIQETQYF. For the CDR3, the DNA is TGTGCCAGCAGACAACAGGGGATCCAAGAGACCCAGTACTTC.